These 22 T cell receptor beta chains were all obtained from the same sample, sequenced in a study of T cells of healthy individuals. TCRdb processed the 5' RACE reads anew with MiXCR; each CDR3 protein has one entry. The table includes about 96,000 distinct CDR3 sequences, roughly 15% detected once. The origin of the receptors is a human donor in good health.

J is TRBJ1-5 and V is TRBV20-1; D is uncertain. Per the germline V gene, CDR1 is DFQATT and CDR2 is SNEGSKA (reference sequence). CDR3 length: 13 amino acids. V lost 3 bases and J lost 4, with 10 bases in between. CDR3: CSARGQANQPQHF. For the CDR3, the DNA is TGCAGTGCTAGGGGTCAGGCTAATCAGCCCCAGCATTTT.

V is TRBV2 and J is TRBJ1-5; D unclear. Trimming took 7 bases from V and 0 from J, leaving 10 bases between them. The germline CDR1 and CDR2 sequences are SNHLY and FYNNEI. This CDR3 spans 14 amino acids. This CDR3 is CASNGLISNQPQHF. The CDR3 nucleotides are TGTGCCAGCAACGGGTTAATTAGCAATCAGCCCCAGCATTTT. The whole variable domain, remainder taken from reference TRBV2 and TRBJ1-5, is EPEVTQTPSHQVTQMGQEVILRCVPISNHLYFYWYRQILGQKVEFLVSFYNNEISEKSEIFDDQFSVERPDGSNFTLKIRSTKLEDSAMYFCASNGLISNQPQHFGDGTRLSIL.

The genes are TRBV7-2 and TRBJ2-5; D remains ambiguous. This CDR3 comprises 10 residues. The germline V gene encodes CDR1 SGHTA and CDR2 FQGNSA. Trimming shortened V by 9 bases and J by 5 bases, and 7 bases separated the two germline ends. This CDR3 is CASGWETQYF. The CDR3 nucleotides are TGTGCCAGTGGCTGGGAGACCCAGTACTTC.

This clonotype was recorded many times. The V call is TRBV29-1, the J call TRBJ2-5, with TRBD1 as a possible D gene (5 bases). Germline CDR1 SQVTM, CDR2 ANQGSEA. This CDR3 is built from 10 residues. Trimming left V 6 bases short and J 5 bases short, with 7 bases between. CDR3 bases: TGCAGCGTACAGGATGAGACCCAGTACTTC. It encodes CSVQDETQYF.

This clonotype was seen ten or more times. This chain connects TRBV28 to TRBJ2-1; D is undetermined. There are 13 residues in the CDR3. The ends were cut back, 8 bases at V and 0 bases at J, with 8 bases in the middle. In germline, CDR1 is MDHEN, CDR2 SYDVKM. The CDR3 is CASLESSYNEQFF. The DNA of the CDR3 is TGTGCCAGCCTCGAGAGCTCCTACAATGAGCAGTTCTTC.

The rearrangement uses TRBV5-1 and TRBJ2-7; D remains ambiguous. Germline values: CDR1 SGHRS, CDR2 YFSETQ. The V end lost 1 base, the J end lost 2 bases, and 7 bases lay between the germline ends. CDR3 length: 13 amino acids. The CDR3 sequence is CASSLHSTYEQYF. CDR3 in DNA: TGCGCCAGCAGCTTGCACTCCACCTACGAGCAGTACTTC.

V usage is TRBV18 and J usage is TRBJ1-2; D ambiguous. With 3 bases removed from V and 1 base from J, the gap between germline ends came to 6 bases. CDR1 is KGHSH and CDR2 is LQKENI in the germline V gene. This CDR3 contains 13 residues. Written as DNA, the CDR3 is TGTGCCAGCTCACCGGACGGTAACTATGGCTACACCTTC. Translating gives CASSPDGNYGYTF.

This chain links TRBV5-1 with TRBJ1-1, with D possibly TRBD1 on 5 matching bases. Trimming took off 3 bases at V and 5 bases at J, with 11 bases between the two ends. CDR3 length equals 13 residues. The V gene's germline CDR1 is SGHRS and CDR2 YFSETQ. The CDR3 loop reads CASSSTRGTEAFF. CDR3 sequence (DNA): TGCGCCAGCAGCTCCACCCGGGGGACTGAAGCTTTCTTT. Full variable domain (remainder filled in from reference TRBV5-1 and TRBJ1-1): KAGVTQTPRYLIKTRGQQVTLSCSPISGHRSVSWYQQTPGQGLQFLFEYFSETQRNKGNFPGRFSGRQFSNSRSEMNVSTLELGDSALYLCASSSTRGTEAFFGQGTRLTVV.

This clonotype showed up just a few times. V usage is TRBV18 and J usage is TRBJ1-4; a possible D gene is TRBD1 (6 bases). The V end lost 4 bases, the J end lost 8 bases, and 14 bases lay between the germline ends. Germline assignment: CDR1 KGHSH and CDR2 LQKENI. The CDR3 contains 14 residues. The CDR3 spells CASSQQGFYEKLFF. As DNA, the CDR3 is TGTGCCAGCTCACAGCAGGGGTTCTACGAAAAACTGTTTTTT.

The chain uses TRBV4-1 and TRBJ2-2; D is perhaps TRBD1 (7 bases). CDR1 is MGHRA and CDR2 is YSYEKL in the germline V gene. This CDR3 comprises 16 residues. Trimming pared 4 bases from V and 3 bases from J, leaving 15 bases between. The CDR3 reads CASSPFTRGDTGELFF. Here the CDR3 DNA reads TGCGCCAGCAGCCCATTTACCAGGGGGGACACCGGGGAGCTGTTTTTT.

The chain joins TRBV28 to TRBJ1-3; no firm D call. Trimming stripped 3 bases from V and 0 bases from J, with 6 bases between. Germline CDR1 is MDHEN and CDR2 is SYDVKM. The CDR3 length is 14 residues. Here the CDR3 reads CASSFRSSGNTIYF. In DNA, the CDR3 is TGTGCCAGCAGTTTCAGAAGCTCTGGAAACACCATATATTTT.

This clonotype showed up many times. The chain employs TRBV4-1 and TRBJ1-2; TRBD1 agrees at 7 bases. The V segment lost 6 bases and the J segment 4 bases; nucleotides outside the gene matches: 14. Germline V CDR1 and CDR2: MGHRA, YSYEKL. The CDR3 covers 16 residues. The CDR3 region is CASRATYRDRPYGYTF. CDR3 bases: TGCGCCAGCAGGGCCACCTACCGGGACAGACCCTATGGCTACACCTTC.

This clonotype has a count of ten or more. J is TRBJ2-3 and V is TRBV7-9; possibly TRBD1 for D (6 bases). Trimming took off 4 bases at V and 3 bases at J, with 11 bases between the two ends. Germline assignment: CDR1 SEHNR and CDR2 FQNEAQ (reference sequence). CDR3 size: 14 residues. Here the CDR3 reads CASSSRGATDTQYF. DNA for the CDR3: TGTGCCAGCAGCTCCAGGGGTGCGACAGATACGCAGTATTTT.

This chain connects TRBV10-3 to TRBJ1-2; 10 nucleotides agree with TRBD1. CDR3 size: 15 residues. V shed 2 bases, J shed 6 bases, and the junction held 6 bases outside the gene matches. Germline CDR1 ENHRY, CDR2 SYGVKD. CDR3 DNA: TGTGCCATCAGTGAGGGGACAGGGGAAAGAAATGGCTACACCTTC. Its translation: CAISEGTGERNGYTF.

With respect to this clonotype: This may arise from a read error, as a much more abundant clone is one base away. The rearrangement links TRBV4-1 to TRBJ1-2; D is undetermined. The length of the CDR3 is 12 residues. CDR1 and CDR2 from the germline V gene are MGHRA and YSYEKL. As DNA, the CDR3 is TGCGCCAGCAGCGGTTCTAACTGTGGCTACACCTTC. This gives the protein CASSGSNCGYTF.

In this sample, this clonotype turned up many times. V is TRBV10-3 and J is TRBJ2-1; 12 nucleotides agree with TRBD1. The CDR3 is made up of 15 amino acids. Looked up from germline, CDR1 is ENHRY and CDR2 is SYGVKD. Trimming cost V 3 bases and J 7 bases; bases outside gene matches: 4. The CDR3 loop is CAISDRDRGRNEQFF. CDR3 in DNA: TGTGCCATCAGTGACCGGGACAGGGGGCGGAATGAGCAGTTCTTC.

The genes are TRBV5-1 and TRBJ2-2; tentatively, D is TRBD2 (6 bases). V was cut by 4 bases and J by 2 bases, with 15 bases left in between. The germline V gene encodes CDR1 SGHRS and CDR2 YFSETQ. The CDR3 sequence is 16 residues long. CDR3 in DNA: TGCGCCAGCAGCCTTGCAGGGAGGCGAAACACCGGGGAGCTGTTTTTT. This translates into CASSLAGRRNTGELFF. The variable domain in full, completed from reference TRBV5-1 and TRBJ2-2, reads KAGVTQTPRYLIKTRGQQVTLSCSPISGHRSVSWYQQTPGQGLQFLFEYFSETQRNKGNFPGRFSGRQFSNSRSEMNVSTLELGDSALYLCASSLAGRRNTGELFFGEGSRLTVL.

The chain recombines TRBV7-2 with TRBJ2-2, with TRBD2 identical over 10 bases. This CDR3 region has 15 residues. Germline CDR1 SGHTA, CDR2 FQGNSA. V lost 5 bases and J lost 12; bases outside the gene matches: 12. The CDR3 sequence: CASSPDPAGGQKLFF. The DNA for the CDR3 is TGTGCCAGCAGCCCCGATCCAGCGGGAGGGCAGAAGCTGTTTTTT. Full variable domain (outside the CDR3, taken from reference TRBV7-2 and TRBJ2-2): GAGVSQSPSNKVTEKGKDVELRCDPISGHTALYWYRQSLGQGLEFLIYFQGNSAPDKSGLPSDRFSAERTGGSVSTLTIQRTQQEDSAVYLCASSPDPAGGQKLFFGEGSRLTVL.

The genes are TRBV19 and TRBJ2-7; D might be TRBD1 (6 bases). Germline CDR1 and CDR2: LNHDA and SQIVND (reference sequence). V gave up 5 bases and J gave up 7 bases, with 18 bases separating them. The CDR3 is 14 amino acids. CDR3 protein: CASSVTGTSGEQYF. The CDR3, as DNA: TGTGCCAGTAGTGTAACAGGGACCTCGGGGGAGCAGTACTTC.

There are a few counts of this clonotype. The chain has TRBV6-2 or TRBV6-3 and TRBJ2-3; 8 nucleotides line up with TRBD1. The CDR3 runs to 16 residues. The J segment lost 0 bases and the V segment lost 6 bases, leaving 8 bases of the junction unmatched. Looked up from germline, CDR1 is MNHEY and CDR2 is SVGEGT. The CDR3 nucleotides read TGTGCCAGCAGGCAAACGACAGGGGCGAGCACAGATACGCAGTATTTT. Amino acids: CASRQTTGASTDTQYF.

The rearrangement uses TRBV7-2 and TRBJ2-2, with D possibly TRBD2 on 6 matching bases. Trimming stripped 5 bases from V and 2 bases from J, with 9 bases between. The CDR3 runs to 14 residues. Germline V gene lookup returns CDR1 SGHTA and CDR2 FQGNSA. CDR3 loop: CASSRDFNTGELFF. The DNA of the CDR3 is TGTGCCAGCAGCCGGGACTTCAACACCGGGGAGCTGTTTTTT.

The sample holds a few counts of this clonotype. The gene calls are TRBV12-3 or TRBV12-4 and TRBJ1-1; D is uncertain. The CDR3 contains 11 residues. Trimming took 5 bases from V and 8 from J, leaving 9 bases between them. The CDR3 is CASSPMGEAFF. The CDR3 DNA sequence: TGTGCCAGCAGTCCCATGGGGGAAGCTTTCTTT.